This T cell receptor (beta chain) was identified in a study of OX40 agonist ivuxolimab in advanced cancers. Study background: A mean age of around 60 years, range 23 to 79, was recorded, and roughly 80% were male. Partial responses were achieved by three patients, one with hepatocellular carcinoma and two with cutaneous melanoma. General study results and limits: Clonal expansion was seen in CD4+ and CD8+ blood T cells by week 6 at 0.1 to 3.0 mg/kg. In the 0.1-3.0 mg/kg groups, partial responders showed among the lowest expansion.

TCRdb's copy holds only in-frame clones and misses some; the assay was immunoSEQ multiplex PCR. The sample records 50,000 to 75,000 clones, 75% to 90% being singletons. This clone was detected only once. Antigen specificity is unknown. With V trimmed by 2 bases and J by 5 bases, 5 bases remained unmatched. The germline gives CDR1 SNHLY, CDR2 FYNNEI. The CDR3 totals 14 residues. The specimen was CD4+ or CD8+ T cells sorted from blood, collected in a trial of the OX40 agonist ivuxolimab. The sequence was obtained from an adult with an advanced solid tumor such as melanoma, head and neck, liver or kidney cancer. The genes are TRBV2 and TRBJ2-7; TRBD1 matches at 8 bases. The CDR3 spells CASSERLTGDEQYF. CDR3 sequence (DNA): TGTGCCAGCAGTGAAAGGTTGACAGGGGACGAGCAGTACTTC.